Shown below are 5 T cell receptor beta chains from a single sample sequenced in a study of T cells in Graves' hyperthyroidism and ophthalmopathy. Amplified regions were TCR beta CDR3 sequences from RNA transcripts. The HTBI primer set drove a first-round RT-PCR of the TCR CDR3. TCRdb passed the multiplex PCR reads through MiXCR, listing each CDR3 protein once. The sample includes some 600,000 distinct CDR3 sequences, 11% to 15% of them seen just once. Sequences were obtained from blood. The receptors were sampled from a woman aged 25 to 39 with Graves' hyperthyroidism that later progressed to Graves' ophthalmopathy.

This clonotype was recorded many times. The chain combines TRBV11-1 with TRBJ2-2; D is perhaps TRBD2 (5 bases). The CDR3 is 15 residues long. The V gene lost 3 bases and the J gene lost 5 bases, with 13 bases spanning the gap. The germline V gene encodes CDR1 SGHAT and CDR2 FQDESV (reference sequence). CDR3 amino acids: CASSFRGPETGELFF. CDR3 sequence (DNA): TGTGCCAGCAGCTTCCGCGGGCCCGAGACCGGGGAGCTGTTTTTT. The whole variable domain, filled in from reference TRBV11-1 and TRBJ2-2, reads EAEVAQSPRYKITEKSQAVAFWCDPISGHATLYWYRQILGQGPELLVQFQDESVVDDSQLPKDRFSAERLKGVDSTLKIQPAELGDSAMYLCASSFRGPETGELFFGEGSRLTVL.

This chain joins TRBV11-3 and TRBJ2-2, with 11 nucleotides matching TRBD2. Germline CDR1 SGHNT, CDR2 YENEEA. Trimming at V came to 5 bases and at J to 8 bases, leaving 7 bases not matched to a gene. The CDR3 consists of 15 residues. In DNA form, the CDR3 reads TGTGCCAGCAGCCCGCTGACTAGCGGGACTGGGGAGCTGTTTTTT. Translating it yields CASSPLTSGTGELFF.

Many counts were recorded for this clonotype. The chain carries TRBV12-3 or TRBV12-4 and TRBJ2-3; 9 bases are a match to TRBD2. Trimming removed 4 bases from V and 5 bases from J; junction bases left unmatched: 7. CDR3 length equals 15 residues. This CDR3 is CASSWTSARGDTQYF. The CDR3 DNA follows: TGTGCCAGCAGTTGGACTAGCGCTAGGGGAGATACGCAGTATTTT.

The table lists this clonotype with many counts. V and J are TRBV6-1 and TRBJ2-1, with 8 bases aligning to TRBD2. The CDR3 totals 16 residues. Losses at the gene ends were 2 bases for V and 6 bases for J; bases not matched to a gene: 9. CDR1 is MNHNS, CDR2 SASEGT, per germline. The CDR3 protein is CASSEQGSGVGNEQFF. For the CDR3, the DNA is TGTGCCAGCAGTGAACAGGGTAGCGGGGTTGGCAATGAGCAGTTCTTC.

This clonotype was seen repeatedly, ten times or more. The rearrangement uses TRBV7-3 and TRBJ2-7, with D perhaps TRBD2 (6 bases). Germline lookup yields CDR1 SGHTA and CDR2 FQGTGA. Trimming pared 3 bases from V and 7 bases from J, leaving 13 bases between. This CDR3 comprises 13 residues. CDR3 coding DNA: TGTGCCAGCAGCTTCACATTGGAGGGGGAGCAGTACTTC. Its protein product is CASSFTLEGEQYF.